What follows is one TCR beta chain and its context. Its target is unknown. This sequence may be a read error, since a much larger clone differs from it by one base. This entry comes from a study of post-analysis software for immune sequencing data. On the study more broadly: Recorded disease courses covered relapsing-remitting, secondary progressive and progressive-relapsing multiple sclerosis. Some patients had no subtype annotation. Study conclusions and caveats: When compared against controls, multiple sclerosis patients showed significantly lower normalized Chao1 diversity. With TRBV5-6, TRBV5-1 and TRBV20-1 included, 5 or 6 TRBV segments were more frequent in patients than in controls. The authors found that F measure strongly co-clustered same-batch samples.

cDNA libraries of TCR beta carried unique molecular identifiers. From around 0.96 to 9.9 million T cells, 400,000 to 600,000 cDNA molecules were obtained. TCRdb itself ran the PCR reads through MiXCR, one entry per CDR3 protein. The repertoire includes 750,000 to 950,000 distinct CDR3 sequences, approximately 53% of them detected once, and about 4.5% sits in the top ten. The CDR3 is made up of 15 amino acids. The trim removed 3 bases at V and 5 bases at J, leaving 6 bases unmatched. Germline values: CDR1 SGHTA, CDR2 FQGNSA. This chain joins TRBV7-2 and TRBJ2-1, with 8 bases that match TRBD2. Source material: blood. The source of this sequence is a girl aged 10-17 years with multiple sclerosis. In DNA, the CDR3 is TGTGCCAGCAGCTTCGGCGGGGGGTCCCACAATGAGCAGTTCTTC. It specifies CASSFGGGSHNEQFF.